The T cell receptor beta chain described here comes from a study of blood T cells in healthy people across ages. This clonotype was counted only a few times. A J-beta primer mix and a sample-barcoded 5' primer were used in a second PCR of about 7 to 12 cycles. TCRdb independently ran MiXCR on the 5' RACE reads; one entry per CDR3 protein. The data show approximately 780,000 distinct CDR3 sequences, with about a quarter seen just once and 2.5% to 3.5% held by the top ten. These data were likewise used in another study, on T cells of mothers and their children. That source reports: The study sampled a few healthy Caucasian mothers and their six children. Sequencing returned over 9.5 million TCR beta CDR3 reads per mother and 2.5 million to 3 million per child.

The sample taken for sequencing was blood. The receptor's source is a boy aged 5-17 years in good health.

The CDR3 protein is CASSPLIGRDNEQFF. For the CDR3, the DNA is TGTGCCAGCAGTCCCTTAATCGGCAGGGACAATGAGCAGTTCTTC. The chain joins TRBV14 to TRBJ2-5; D possibly corresponds to TRBD1 (5 bases). The DNA end favors TRBJ2-1, so the J call may be wrong. Germline V CDR1 and CDR2: SGHDN, FVKESK. The CDR3 contains 15 residues.